Sequencing of this TCR beta chain was carried out in a study of CD8 T cells in Susac syndrome. TEMRA cells were FACS-enriched, and CD8+ and CD4+ T cells were isolated negatively. Random hexamers were used to reverse transcribe an amount of roughly 0.45 to 1 ug RNA. A single record per CDR3 protein comes from TCRdb applying MiXCR to the immunoSEQ multiplex PCR reads. The data hold about 300,000 distinct CDR3 sequences, with 65% to 90% observed a single time. Trimming stripped 0 bases from V and 0 bases from J, with 8 bases between. The CDR3 covers 16 residues. Germline V gene data show CDR1 as MNHEY and CDR2 as SVGEGT.

This chain links TRBV6-2 or TRBV6-3 with TRBJ2-2; D gene unclear. This TCR derives from a human donor with multiple sclerosis. The sample taken for sequencing was CD8+ T cells from PBMCs. The CDR3 bases are TGTGCCAGCAGTTACTCTCCGTTCACGAACACCGGGGAGCTGTTTTTT. Amino acid sequence: CASSYSPFTNTGELFF.